The clone carrying this T cell receptor beta chain occurred once. Antigen: not known. This CDR3 has 15 amino acids. The germline gives CDR1 SEHNR, CDR2 FQNEAQ (reference sequence). V lost 2 bases and J lost 4, with 14 bases in between. Amplification used 60 Vbeta primers and 13 Jbeta primers. Per the study methods: The count from a later analysis was 79 million or so unique TCR beta chains, around 10 million of them shared. TCRdb keeps only in-frame clones here, not all; method: immunoSEQ multiplex PCR. V, J and clone size are taken as reported in that table, and D and trimming were inferred from the DNA itself. The data hold over 90,000 clones, with 73% observed a single time. This sample was taken from a study of cytomegalovirus exposure and HLA in healthy donors. The study's findings and limits: V- and J-gene trimming of TCR beta was linked (in a later analysis) to a missense DCLRE1C variant.

The J gene is TRBJ2-5, the V gene TRBV7-9; a possible D gene is TRBD2 (6 bases). Sequencing input: PBMCs. The sequence derives from a man aged 35 to 55 in good health and CMV-seronegative. The CDR3 reads CASSLFGGAGETQYF. CDR3 DNA: TGTGCCAGCAGCTTATTCGGGGGTGCAGGAGAGACCCAGTACTTC. The full variable domain, rest sourced from reference TRBV7-9 and TRBJ2-5, is DTGVSQNPRHKITKRGQNVTFRCDPISEHNRLYWYRQTLGQGPEFLTYFQNEAQLEKSRLLSDRFSAERPKGSFSTLEIQRTEQGDSAMYLCASSLFGGAGETQYFGPGTRLLVL.